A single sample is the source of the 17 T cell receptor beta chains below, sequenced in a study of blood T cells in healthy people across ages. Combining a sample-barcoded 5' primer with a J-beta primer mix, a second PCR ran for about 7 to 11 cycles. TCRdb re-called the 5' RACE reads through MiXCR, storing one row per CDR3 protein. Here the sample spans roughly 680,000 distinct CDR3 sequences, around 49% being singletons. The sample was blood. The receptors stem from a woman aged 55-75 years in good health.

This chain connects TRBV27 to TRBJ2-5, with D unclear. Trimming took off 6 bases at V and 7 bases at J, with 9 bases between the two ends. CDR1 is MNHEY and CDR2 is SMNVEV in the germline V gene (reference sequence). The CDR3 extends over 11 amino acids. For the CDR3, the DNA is TGTGCCAGCAGGGGTTACGGGACCCAGTACTTC. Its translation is CASRGYGTQYF.

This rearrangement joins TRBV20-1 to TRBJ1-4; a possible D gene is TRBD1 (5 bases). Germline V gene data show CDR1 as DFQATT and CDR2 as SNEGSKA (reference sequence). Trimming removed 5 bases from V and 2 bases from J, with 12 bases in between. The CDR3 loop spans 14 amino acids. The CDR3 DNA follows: TGCAGTGCTCAGGGCGGCTCGACTAATGAAAAACTGTTTTTT. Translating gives CSAQGGSTNEKLFF.

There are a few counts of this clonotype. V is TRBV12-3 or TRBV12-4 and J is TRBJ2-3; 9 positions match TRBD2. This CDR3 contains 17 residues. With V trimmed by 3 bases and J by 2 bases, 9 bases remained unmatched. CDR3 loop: CASSLGLAGKATDTQYF. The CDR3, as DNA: TGTGCCAGCAGTTTGGGGCTAGCGGGGAAAGCCACAGATACGCAGTATTTT.

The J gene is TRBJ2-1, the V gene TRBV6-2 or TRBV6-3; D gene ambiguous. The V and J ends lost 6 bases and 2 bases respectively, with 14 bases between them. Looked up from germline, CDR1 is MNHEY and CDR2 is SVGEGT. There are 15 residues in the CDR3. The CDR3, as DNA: TGTGCCAGCAGCCCCGACCGAACCGCCTACAATGAGCAGTTCTTC. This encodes CASSPDRTAYNEQFF.

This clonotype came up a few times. The CDR3 spells CASRPGQNYGYTF. CDR3 DNA sequence: TGTGCCAGCCGGCCGGGACAGAACTATGGCTACACCTTC. J is TRBJ1-2 and V is TRBV28; 7 positions agree with TRBD1. The V and J ends lost 8 bases and 2 bases, in that order; junction bases with no gene match: 5. CDR3 length: 13 residues. Germline-derived CDR1 and CDR2 are MDHEN and SYDVKM.

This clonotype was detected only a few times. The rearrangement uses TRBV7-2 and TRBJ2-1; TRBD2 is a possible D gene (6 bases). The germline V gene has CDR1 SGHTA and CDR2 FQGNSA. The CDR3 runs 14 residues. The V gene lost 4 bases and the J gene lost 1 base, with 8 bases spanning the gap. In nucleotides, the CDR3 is TGTGCCAGCAGCTCGGACTATTCCTACAATGAGCAGTTCTTC. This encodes CASSSDYSYNEQFF.

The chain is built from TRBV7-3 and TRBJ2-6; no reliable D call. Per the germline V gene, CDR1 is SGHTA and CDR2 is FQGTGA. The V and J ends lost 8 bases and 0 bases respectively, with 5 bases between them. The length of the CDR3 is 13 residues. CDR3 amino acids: CASAYSGANVLTF. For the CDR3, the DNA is TGTGCCAGCGCCTACTCTGGGGCCAACGTCCTGACTTTC.

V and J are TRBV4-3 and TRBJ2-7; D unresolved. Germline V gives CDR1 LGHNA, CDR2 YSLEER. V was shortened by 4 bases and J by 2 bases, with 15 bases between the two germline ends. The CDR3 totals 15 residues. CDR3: CASSRIRSSTYEQYF. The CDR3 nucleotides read TGCGCCAGCAGCCGTATCAGGTCCTCGACCTACGAGCAGTACTTC.

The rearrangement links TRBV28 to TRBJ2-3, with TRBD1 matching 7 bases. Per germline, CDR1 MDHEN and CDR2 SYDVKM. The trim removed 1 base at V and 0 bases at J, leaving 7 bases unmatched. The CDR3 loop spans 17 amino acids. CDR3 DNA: TGTGCCAGCAGTTTATTACCGGACAGGCTCAGCACAGATACGCAGTATTTT. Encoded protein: CASSLLPDRLSTDTQYF.

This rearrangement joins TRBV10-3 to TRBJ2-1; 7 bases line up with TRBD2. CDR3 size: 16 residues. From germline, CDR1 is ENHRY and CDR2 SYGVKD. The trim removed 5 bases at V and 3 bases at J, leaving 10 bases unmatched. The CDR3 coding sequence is TGTGCCATCAGTCCCTCCGGGACTAAGATCTACAATGAGCAGTTCTTC. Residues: CAISPSGTKIYNEQFF.

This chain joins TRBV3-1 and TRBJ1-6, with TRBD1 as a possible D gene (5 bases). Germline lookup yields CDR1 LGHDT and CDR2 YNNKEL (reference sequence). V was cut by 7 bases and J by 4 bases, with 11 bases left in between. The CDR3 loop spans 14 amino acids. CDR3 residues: CASTSGTYNSPLHF. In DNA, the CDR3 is TGTGCCAGCACCTCCGGGACGTATAATTCACCCCTCCACTTT.

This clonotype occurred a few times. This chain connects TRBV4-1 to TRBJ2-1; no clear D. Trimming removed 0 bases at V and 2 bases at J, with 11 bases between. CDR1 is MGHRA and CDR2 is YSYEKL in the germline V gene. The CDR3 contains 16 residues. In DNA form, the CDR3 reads TGCGCCAGCAGCCAAGAATTTAGCAGGACCTACAATGAGCAGTTCTTC. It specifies CASSQEFSRTYNEQFF.

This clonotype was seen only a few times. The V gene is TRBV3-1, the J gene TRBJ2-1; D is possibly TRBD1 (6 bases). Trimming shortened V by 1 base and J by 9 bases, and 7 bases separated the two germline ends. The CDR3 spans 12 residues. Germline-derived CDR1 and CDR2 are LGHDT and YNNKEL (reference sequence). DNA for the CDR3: TGTGCCAGCAGCCAAGTAGGGGGTGAGCAGTTCTTC. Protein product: CASSQVGGEQFF.

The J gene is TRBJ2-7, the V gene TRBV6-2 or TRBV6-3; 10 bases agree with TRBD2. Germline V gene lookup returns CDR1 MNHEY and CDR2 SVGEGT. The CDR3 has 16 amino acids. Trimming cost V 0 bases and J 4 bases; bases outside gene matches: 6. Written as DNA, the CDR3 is TGTGCCAGCAGTTACTCCAGGACTAGCGGAGATTACGAGCAGTACTTC. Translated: CASSYSRTSGDYEQYF.

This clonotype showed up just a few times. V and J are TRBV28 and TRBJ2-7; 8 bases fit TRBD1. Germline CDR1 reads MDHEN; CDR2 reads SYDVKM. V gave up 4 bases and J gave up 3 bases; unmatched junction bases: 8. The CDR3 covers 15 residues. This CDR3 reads CASSSPGQGGYEQYF. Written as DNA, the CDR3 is TGTGCCAGCAGTTCCCCCGGACAGGGTGGCTACGAGCAGTACTTC.

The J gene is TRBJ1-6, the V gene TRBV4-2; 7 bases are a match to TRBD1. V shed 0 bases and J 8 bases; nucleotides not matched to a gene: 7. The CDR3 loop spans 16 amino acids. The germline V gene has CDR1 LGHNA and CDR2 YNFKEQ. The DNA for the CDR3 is TGTGCCAGCAGCCAAGACGAGGGGGCGAGGGATTCACCCCTCCACTTT. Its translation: CASSQDEGARDSPLHF.

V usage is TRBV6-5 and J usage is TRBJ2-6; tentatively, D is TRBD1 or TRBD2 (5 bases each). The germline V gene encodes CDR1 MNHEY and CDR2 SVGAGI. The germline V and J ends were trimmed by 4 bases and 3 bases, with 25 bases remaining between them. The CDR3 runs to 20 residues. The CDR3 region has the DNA TGTGCCAGCAGTTTTGGGTACCGGGACGAAGGACTTGATGGGGCCAACGTCCTGACTTTC. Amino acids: CASSFGYRDEGLDGANVLTF.